The T cell receptor beta chain under discussion was sequenced for a study of cytomegalovirus exposure and HLA in healthy donors. Measured with immunoSEQ multiplex PCR; TCRdb has only the in-frame clones, and not every one. The data hold roughly 70,000 clones, with approximately 96% observed a single time. This CDR3 spans 13 amino acids. V was pared by 5 bases and J by 3 bases, with 11 bases between. Germline V gene lookup returns CDR1 SGHDN and CDR2 FVKESK. The rearrangement uses TRBV14 and TRBJ2-7; D is possibly TRBD1 (6 bases). The sample comprised PBMCs. The clonotype was recovered from a man aged 18 to 30 in good health and CMV-seronegative. The CDR3 loop is CASSYGTIYEQYF. Written as DNA, the CDR3 is TGTGCCAGCAGCTATGGGACAATCTACGAGCAGTACTTC.